This paragraph covers one T cell receptor (beta chain) sequence. This entry comes from a study of blood T cell repertoires in COVID-19. V was clipped by 6 bases and J by 2 bases, with 12 bases between them. The CDR3 consists of 14 residues. CDR1 LNHDA and CDR2 SQIVND come from the germline V gene (reference sequence). Profiled with immunoSEQ multiplex PCR; TCRdb holds only in-frame clones, not every one. This table has 250,000 to 350,000 clones, about 86% appearing once. The source is a person between 65 and 80 years old with COVID-19, enrolled during active disease. The gene calls are TRBV19 and TRBJ2-3; possibly TRBD2 for D (6 bases). Sequences were obtained from peripheral blood. The CDR3 is CASSRGANTDTQYF. The CDR3 nucleotides read TGTGCCAGTAGCCGCGGGGCCAACACAGATACGCAGTATTTT.